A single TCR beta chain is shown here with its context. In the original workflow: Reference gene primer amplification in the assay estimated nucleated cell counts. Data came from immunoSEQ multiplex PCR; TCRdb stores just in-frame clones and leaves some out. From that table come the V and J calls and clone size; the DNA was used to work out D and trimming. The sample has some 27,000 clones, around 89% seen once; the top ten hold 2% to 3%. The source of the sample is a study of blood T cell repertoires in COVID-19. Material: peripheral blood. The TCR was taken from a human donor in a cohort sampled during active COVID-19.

CDR3: CAISRTTVGGGTEAFF. As DNA, the CDR3 is TGTGCCATCAGTCGGACGACAGTTGGGGGAGGCACTGAAGCTTTCTTT. J is TRBJ1-1 and V is TRBV10-3, with D maybe TRBD1 (5 bases). V lost 5 bases, J lost 4 bases, and 20 bases lay in between. The V gene's germline CDR1 is ENHRY and CDR2 SYGVKD. The CDR3 length is 16 residues.